This TCR beta chain comes out of a study of T cell repertoires in cytomegalovirus infection. Overall study context: It can be stated that public TCR beta signatures indicated CMV infection as well as a matching HLA type. The study's findings and limits: Accumulated public TCR beta family frequency recognized individuals carrying CMV together with the relevant HLA. Ex vivo, HLA-C-restricted CMV-specific TCR beta clonotypes prevailed over the rest of the response.

The length of the CDR3 is 15 residues. The V and J ends lost 2 bases and 7 bases, in that order; junction bases with no gene match: 6. Germline V CDR1 and CDR2: SGHNT, YYREEE (reference sequence). TCRdb passed the reads through MiXCR, listing each CDR3 protein once. The sample lists 170,000 or so distinct CDR3 sequences; about 15% were seen once. The sample holds a few counts of this clonotype. The antigen is not known. The sequenced material came from PBMCs. The TCR was taken from a human donor in good health (CMV status not recorded). Some clones in this sample may be carry-over from other donors' samples. J is TRBJ2-1 and V is TRBV5-4, with 10 positions matching TRBD2. The CDR3 spells CASSFDSGRINEQFF. CDR3 in DNA: TGTGCCAGCAGCTTTGATAGCGGGAGGATAAATGAGCAGTTCTTC.